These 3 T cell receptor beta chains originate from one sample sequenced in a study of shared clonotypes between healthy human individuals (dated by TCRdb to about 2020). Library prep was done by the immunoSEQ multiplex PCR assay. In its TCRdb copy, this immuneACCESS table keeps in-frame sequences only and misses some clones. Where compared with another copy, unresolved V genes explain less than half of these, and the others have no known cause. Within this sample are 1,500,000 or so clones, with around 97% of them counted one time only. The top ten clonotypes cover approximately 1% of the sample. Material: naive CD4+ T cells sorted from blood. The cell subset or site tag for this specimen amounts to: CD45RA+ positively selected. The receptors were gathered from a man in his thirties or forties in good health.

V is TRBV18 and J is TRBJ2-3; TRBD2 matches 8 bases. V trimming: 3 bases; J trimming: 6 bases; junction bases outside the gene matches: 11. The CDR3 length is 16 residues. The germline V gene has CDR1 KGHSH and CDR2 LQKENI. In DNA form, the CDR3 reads TGTGCCAGCTCACCTCTTGCAGCGGGAGCAGCCGATACGCAGTATTTT. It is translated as CASSPLAAGAADTQYF.

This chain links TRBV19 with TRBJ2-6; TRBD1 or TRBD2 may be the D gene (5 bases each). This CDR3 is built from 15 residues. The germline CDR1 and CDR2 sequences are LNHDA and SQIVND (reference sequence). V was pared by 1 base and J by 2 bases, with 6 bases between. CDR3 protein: CASSIVGAGANVLTF. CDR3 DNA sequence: TGTGCCAGTAGTATAGTGGGGGCTGGGGCCAACGTCCTGACTTTC.

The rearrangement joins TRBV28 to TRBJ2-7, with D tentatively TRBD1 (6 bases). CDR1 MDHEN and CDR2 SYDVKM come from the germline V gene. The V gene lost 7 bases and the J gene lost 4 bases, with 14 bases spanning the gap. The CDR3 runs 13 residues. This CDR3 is CASTAGAPYEQYF. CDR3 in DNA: TGTGCCAGCACGGCAGGGGCCCCATACGAGCAGTACTTC. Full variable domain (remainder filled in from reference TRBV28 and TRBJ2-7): DVKVTQSSRYLVKRTGEKVFLECVQDMDHENMFWYRQDPGLGLRLIYFSYDVKMKEKGDIPEGYSVSREKKERFSLILESASTNQTSMYLCASTAGAPYEQYFGPGTRLTVT.